These 18 T cell receptor beta chains came from one sample sequenced in a study of blood T cell repertoires in COVID-19. Only in-frame clones appear in the TCRdb table, and some are missing; sequencing was by immunoSEQ multiplex PCR. This table has approximately 30,000 clones, about 89% appearing once. The sequencing sample was made of peripheral blood. The source of these receptors is a human donor in a cohort sampled during active COVID-19.

CDR3 region: CAITGEASSGNTIYF. CDR3 DNA: TGTGCCATCACCGGTGAGGCAAGCTCTGGAAACACCATATATTTT. This rearrangement joins TRBV10-3 to TRBJ1-3, with D hard to call. The CDR3 runs 15 residues. CDR1 is ENHRY and CDR2 is SYGVKD in the germline V gene. V dropped 7 bases and J dropped 0 bases, with 13 bases sitting between them.

The V call is TRBV9, the J call TRBJ2-5; 7 bases line up with TRBD1. The CDR3 has 15 amino acids. The germline gives CDR1 SGDLS, CDR2 YYNGEE. J lost 5 bases, V lost 1 base, and 8 bases had no gene match. The CDR3 nucleotides read TGTGCCAGCAGCGTAAGACAGGGAGAGAGGGAGACCCAGTACTTC. Translation gives CASSVRQGERETQYF.

The V gene is TRBV7-2, the J gene TRBJ2-4, with TRBD1 matching 7 bases. Germline-derived CDR1 and CDR2 are SGHTA and FQGNSA. Germline trimming cut 5 bases from V and 1 base from J; bases unmatched to any gene: 14. The CDR3 consists of 18 residues. The CDR3 reads CASSTRQGRILAKNIQYF. CDR3 bases: TGTGCCAGCAGCACCCGACAGGGCAGGATTCTTGCCAAAAACATTCAGTACTTC.

V is TRBV7-8 and J is TRBJ2-3, with TRBD2 identical over 8 bases. Germline V lookup: CDR1 SGHVS, CDR2 FQNEAQ. This CDR3 has 18 amino acids. The ends lost 5 bases at V and 1 base at J; junction bases unmatched: 14. The CDR3 DNA is TGTGCCAGCAGCCGAGAGGGGCTAGCGGGTTATGGCACAGATACGCAGTATTTT. Translating gives CASSREGLAGYGTDTQYF.

V is TRBV11-3 and J is TRBJ1-1; tentatively, D is TRBD1 (5 bases). Germline V gives CDR1 SGHNT, CDR2 YENEEA. This CDR3 has 14 amino acids. V shed 5 bases and J shed 4 bases, with 14 bases lying between them. CDR3 protein: CASSRRGRGTEAFF. The CDR3, as DNA: TGTGCCAGCAGCCGTCGGGGGAGGGGCACTGAAGCTTTCTTT.

CDR3 loop: CASRNLREAFF. DNA of the CDR3: TGTGCCAGCAGAAACCTGCGCGAAGCTTTCTTT. J is TRBJ1-1 and V is TRBV6-5; D not certain. Trimming removed 6 bases at V and 8 bases at J, with 10 bases between. This CDR3 is built from 11 residues. Germline assignment: CDR1 MNHEY and CDR2 SVGAGI.

This chain connects TRBV28 to TRBJ1-5, with D possibly TRBD1 on 6 matching bases. CDR1 and CDR2 from the germline V gene are MDHEN and SYDVKM. V lost 4 bases to trimming and J lost 6 bases, with 10 bases between them. CDR3 length: 13 amino acids. The CDR3 DNA follows: TGTGCCAGCAGTTCCCGGGACACTCAGCCCCAGCATTTT. It codes for CASSSRDTQPQHF.

This chain joins TRBV9 and TRBJ2-2; 7 bases are a match to TRBD2. This CDR3 contains 15 residues. The V segment lost 4 bases and the J segment 6 bases; nucleotides outside the gene matches: 9. Germline V CDR1 and CDR2: SGDLS, YYNGEE. For the CDR3, the DNA is TGTGCCAGCAGCTTCGGGGGGAGCAGGTCCGGGGAGCTGTTTTTT. Its protein is CASSFGGSRSGELFF.

This clone occurred a few times. The chain joins TRBV18 to TRBJ1-1, with a tentative D call TRBD1 (6 bases). The CDR3 is made up of 16 amino acids. V lost 5 bases to trimming and J lost 0 bases, with 16 bases between them. Germline CDR1 and CDR2: KGHSH and LQKENI. The CDR3 protein is CASSSLPGGLNTEAFF. CDR3 DNA: TGTGCCAGCTCATCACTCCCGGGGGGGCTGAACACTGAAGCTTTCTTT.

This chain uses TRBV6-6 with TRBJ1-6; D is ambiguous. Germline V gene data show CDR1 as MNHNY and CDR2 as SVGAGI (reference sequence). The CDR3 contains 14 residues. With 2 bases removed from V and 3 bases from J, the gap between germline ends came to 5 bases. CDR3 sequence: CASSYGNYNSPLHF. The CDR3 nucleotides read TGTGCCAGCAGTTACGGCAACTATAATTCACCCCTCCACTTT.

The chain carries TRBV7-2 and TRBJ2-2; TRBD1 might be the D (5 bases). Trimming left V 2 bases short and J 7 bases short, with 14 bases between. CDR1 and CDR2 (germline): SGHTA, FQGNSA. This CDR3 has 15 residues. The CDR3 spells CASSLSAGYNGELFF. The CDR3 DNA reads as TGTGCCAGCAGCTTATCGGCAGGGTATAACGGGGAGCTGTTTTTT.

This chain links TRBV29-1 with TRBJ2-7, with 10 bases fitting TRBD1. J gave up 2 bases and V 5 bases, and 3 bases lay outside the gene matches. CDR3 length equals 13 residues. Germline V gene data show CDR1 as SQVTM and CDR2 as ANQGSEA. CDR3 nucleotide sequence: TGCAGCGTTTCGGGACAGGGGACCTACGAGCAGTACTTC. This codes for CSVSGQGTYEQYF.

V usage is TRBV7-9 and J usage is TRBJ1-6; possibly TRBD1 for D (6 bases). This CDR3 has 18 amino acids. With 5 bases removed from V and 2 bases from J, the gap between germline ends came to 19 bases. Germline V gives CDR1 SEHNR, CDR2 FQNEAQ (reference sequence). The CDR3 sequence: CASSPRGGGFTYNSPLHF. The CDR3 nucleotides read TGTGCCAGCAGCCCGCGTGGGGGGGGCTTTACCTATAATTCACCCCTCCACTTT.

The V and J genes are TRBV6-1 and TRBJ1-6; TRBD1 matches at 9 bases. The CDR3 consists of 15 residues. Per the germline V gene, CDR1 is MNHNS and CDR2 is SASEGT. V shed 2 bases and J 9 bases; nucleotides not matched to a gene: 5. The CDR3 loop is CASSEFDRGVSPLHF. CDR3 DNA: TGTGCCAGCAGTGAATTTGACAGGGGGGTTTCACCCCTCCACTTT.

This clone was counted between two and nine times. The rearrangement uses TRBV6-5 and TRBJ1-2, with D perhaps matching TRBD1 (6 bases). CDR1 and CDR2 (germline): MNHEY, SVGAGI. CDR3 length equals 13 residues. The V end lost 11 bases, the J end lost 7 bases, and 20 bases lay between the germline ends. This CDR3 reads CASGARGISGYTF. The CDR3 bases are TGTGCCTCCGGAGCCAGGGGTATATCTGGCTACACCTTC.

This clone was seen only once. The CDR3 protein is CASSTNLGDYTF. The CDR3 DNA reads TGTGCCAGTAGTACTAACCTCGGGGACTACACCTTC. The rearrangement links TRBV19 to TRBJ1-2; D uncertain. Germline V gives CDR1 LNHDA, CDR2 SQIVND (reference sequence). The V end lost 4 bases, the J end lost 10 bases, and 13 bases lay between the germline ends. CDR3 length: 12 residues.

The V call is TRBV15, the J call TRBJ1-4, with 10 nucleotides matching TRBD1. The length of the CDR3 is 15 residues. CDR1 is LNHNV and CDR2 is YYDKDF in the germline V gene (reference sequence). V was pared by 0 bases and J by 5 bases, with 0 bases of the junction left unmatched. In DNA form, the CDR3 reads TGTGCCACCAGCAGAGAGGACAGGGGGAATGAAAAACTGTTTTTT. Translation: CATSREDRGNEKLFF. The complete variable domain, with remaining parts taken from reference TRBV15 and TRBJ1-4, reads DAMVIQNPRYQVTQFGKPVTLSCSQTLNHNVMYWYQQKSSQAPKLLFHYYDKDFNNEADTPDNFQSRRPNTSFCFLDIRSPGLGDTAMYLCATSREDRGNEKLFFGSGTQLSVL.

This rearrangement joins TRBV28 to TRBJ1-2; 7 positions match TRBD1. There are 16 residues in the CDR3. Unmatched junction bases numbered 9, after V lost 3 bases and J lost 2 bases. Germline V gene lookup returns CDR1 MDHEN and CDR2 SYDVKM. In DNA, the CDR3 is TGTGCCAGCAGTTTTGGGACCGGGACAGCCAACTATGGCTACACCTTC. Residues: CASSFGTGTANYGYTF.